Listed below are T cell receptor beta chains from one sample, sequenced in a study of T cell repertoires in MIS-A myocarditis. Data came from immunoSEQ multiplex PCR; TCRdb stores just in-frame clones and leaves some out. The sample consists of 10,000 to 13,000 clones, about 80% of them appearing once. Sequencing used right ventricle heart tissue obtained at autopsy. These receptors were taken from a man aged 18-30 years with fulminant myocarditis from multisystem inflammatory syndrome in adults (MIS-A) after COVID-19. The CDR3 runs from the conserved cysteine through the conserved F or W. Fields, in order: CDR3 DNA, CDR3 protein, D gene, clone size, J gene, CDR3 length, V gene. D genes are given only for firm matches. The size field is filled for only some rows; it gives once, few, many or a size class.

CDR3nt: TGTGCCAGCAGGAGCACAGGGAGCACAGATACGCAGTATTTT
CDR3aa: CASRSTGSTDTQYF
d_gene: NA
abundance: NA
j_gene: TRBJ2-3
len: 14
v_gene: TRBV6-5

CDR3nt: TGTGCCAGCAGCCAGCCCGAAGGGGGTTTCTACTTC
CDR3aa: CASSQPEGGFYF
d_gene: NA
abundance: NA
j_gene: TRBJ2-4
len: 12
v_gene: TRBV3-1/TRBV3-2

CDR3nt: TGTGCCAGCAGTGAGATTCCGGGACAGGCGGGGACTGAAGCTTTCTTT
CDR3aa: CASSEIPGQAGTEAFF
d_gene: TRBD1
abundance: NA
j_gene: TRBJ1-1
len: 16
v_gene: TRBV6-1

CDR3nt: TGTGCCAGCAGTTTCAATCCCCCCCGGGGCCAAGAGACCCAGTACTTC
CDR3aa: CASSFNPPRGQETQYF
d_gene: NA
abundance: NA
j_gene: TRBJ2-5
len: 16
v_gene: TRBV27

CDR3nt: TGTGCCAGCAGTTCCTACCGGGACTGGACGAACACCGGGGAGCTGTTTTTT
CDR3aa: CASSSYRDWTNTGELFF
d_gene: NA
abundance: NA
j_gene: TRBJ2-2
len: 17
v_gene: TRBV11-2

CDR3nt: TGTGCCAGCAGTGTGAGCGGGCCATCCATCTACGAGCAGTACTTC
CDR3aa: CASSVSGPSIYEQYF
d_gene: NA
abundance: NA
j_gene: TRBJ2-7
len: 15
v_gene: TRBV28

CDR3nt: TGTGCCAGCAGCCAAGAAAGTCCACTAGGCAATGAGCAGTTCTTC
CDR3aa: CASSQESPLGNEQFF
d_gene: NA
abundance: NA
j_gene: TRBJ2-1
len: 15
v_gene: TRBV4-2

CDR3nt: TGTGCCAGCAGCATAACACAGGGAATGACAGATACGCAGTATTTT
CDR3aa: CASSITQGMTDTQYF
d_gene: NA
abundance: NA
j_gene: TRBJ2-3
len: 15
v_gene: TRBV9

CDR3nt: TGTGCTAGTGGCGACGGGGCTTACGGTTGCAATCAGCCCCAGCATTTT
CDR3aa: CASGDGAYGCNQPQHF
d_gene: NA
abundance: NA
j_gene: TRBJ1-5
len: 16
v_gene: TRBV12-5

CDR3nt: TGTGCCAGTAGTGGGGTCGCGGGAGGCAATCAGCCCCAGCATTTT
CDR3aa: CASSGVAGGNQPQHF
d_gene: NA
abundance: NA
j_gene: TRBJ1-5
len: 15
v_gene: TRBV19

CDR3nt: TGTGCCAGCAGTCCCAGGTGGCTACGATACGAGCAGTACTTC
CDR3aa: CASSPRWLRYEQYF
d_gene: NA
abundance: NA
j_gene: TRBJ2-7
len: 14
v_gene: TRBV28

CDR3nt: TGTGCCAGCAGCGTAGGGGGTTTGCGACAAGAGACCCAGTACTTC
CDR3aa: CASSVGGLRQETQYF
d_gene: NA
abundance: NA
j_gene: TRBJ2-5
len: 15
v_gene: TRBV9

CDR3nt: TGTGCCTGGGACGGGACAGCCCTTTCTAGGGCTTTCTTT
CDR3aa: CAWDGTALSRAFF
d_gene: TRBD1
abundance: once
j_gene: TRBJ1-1
len: 13
v_gene: TRBV30

CDR3nt: TGTGCCAGCAGTGACAACGCTAACTATGGCTACACCTTC
CDR3aa: CASSDNANYGYTF
d_gene: NA
abundance: NA
j_gene: TRBJ1-2
len: 13
v_gene: TRBV2

CDR3nt: TGTGCCAGCAGCTCCTGGACTAGCGGGGGCTCCTACGAGCAGTACTTC
CDR3aa: CASSSWTSGGSYEQYF
d_gene: TRBD2
abundance: NA
j_gene: TRBJ2-7
len: 16
v_gene: TRBV7-2

CDR3nt: TGTGCCAGCAGCCTGGACAGGGGAAATCAGCCCCAGCATTTT
CDR3aa: CASSLDRGNQPQHF
d_gene: TRBD1
abundance: once
j_gene: TRBJ1-5
len: 14
v_gene: TRBV28

CDR3nt: TGTGCCATCAACCCCGAGGGCAGGGGCTATGGCTACACCTTC
CDR3aa: CAINPEGRGYGYTF
d_gene: NA
abundance: NA
j_gene: TRBJ1-2
len: 14
v_gene: TRBV10-3

CDR3nt: TGTGCCAGCAGTTCAATGAAGCGGGACACCTACTCCTACGAGCAGTACTTC
CDR3aa: CASSSMKRDTYSYEQYF
d_gene: NA
abundance: NA
j_gene: TRBJ2-7
len: 17
v_gene: TRBV28

CDR3nt: TGTGCCTGTGGGGTGCCTCGGGAGGGGGGTGGCTACACCTTC
CDR3aa: CACGVPREGGGYTF
d_gene: NA
abundance: NA
j_gene: TRBJ1-2
len: 14
v_gene: TRBV30

CDR3nt: TGCGCCAGCAGCCAAGATCTGATAGCGGGGGGGCCGTACGAGCAGTACTTC
CDR3aa: CASSQDLIAGGPYEQYF
d_gene: TRBD2
abundance: NA
j_gene: TRBJ2-7
len: 17
v_gene: TRBV4-3

CDR3nt: TGTGCCAGTGGGGGGGGAGTTAGGGAGACCCAGTACTTC
CDR3aa: CASGGGVRETQYF
d_gene: TRBD2
abundance: NA
j_gene: TRBJ2-5
len: 13
v_gene: TRBV19

CDR3nt: TGTGCCAGCAGTCGACCGGGACAGGGGGTGTATGGCTACACCTTC
CDR3aa: CASSRPGQGVYGYTF
d_gene: TRBD1
abundance: NA
j_gene: TRBJ1-2
len: 15
v_gene: TRBV28

CDR3nt: TGTGCCACCCGACAGGGCATAGACTCTGGAAACACCATATATTTT
CDR3aa: CATRQGIDSGNTIYF
d_gene: TRBD1
abundance: NA
j_gene: TRBJ1-3
len: 15
v_gene: TRBV19

CDR3nt: TGTGCCAGCAGTCCAGAAAGGGGGCGGGAATTAGATGGCTACACCTTC
CDR3aa: CASSPERGRELDGYTF
d_gene: TRBD1
abundance: NA
j_gene: TRBJ1-2
len: 16
v_gene: TRBV27

CDR3nt: TGTGCCACCAGTGATTTTCATATGTCGACAGGGGGGATTGGGGGTGGCTACACCTTC
CDR3aa: CATSDFHMSTGGIGGGYTF
d_gene: TRBD1
abundance: NA
j_gene: TRBJ1-2
len: 19
v_gene: TRBV24-1

CDR3nt: TGTGCCAGCAGTCCAACTAGGACAGGACCGGAGGATACGCAGTATTTT
CDR3aa: CASSPTRTGPEDTQYF
d_gene: TRBD1
abundance: NA
j_gene: TRBJ2-3
len: 16
v_gene: TRBV27

CDR3nt: TGTGCCAGCACCCCCGGGGGAGGAGCATTTAATGAAAAACTGTTTTTT
CDR3aa: CASTPGGGAFNEKLFF
d_gene: NA
abundance: NA
j_gene: TRBJ1-4
len: 16
v_gene: TRBV28

CDR3nt: TGTGCCAGCAGCTTAACCGGAGATACGCAGTATTTT
CDR3aa: CASSLTGDTQYF
d_gene: NA
abundance: few
j_gene: TRBJ2-3
len: 12
v_gene: TRBV11-2

CDR3nt: TGTGCCAGCAGCGTAGCGACCGGGGAGCTGTTTTTT
CDR3aa: CASSVATGELFF
d_gene: NA
abundance: NA
j_gene: TRBJ2-2
len: 12
v_gene: TRBV9

CDR3nt: TGTGCCAGCAGTATCTTCCGAGACAGGGCTGGCTACACCTTC
CDR3aa: CASSIFRDRAGYTF
d_gene: TRBD1
abundance: NA
j_gene: TRBJ1-2
len: 14
v_gene: TRBV28

CDR3nt: TGCAGCGTTGGGGCCCTATACTTGAACACTGAAGCTTTCTTT
CDR3aa: CSVGALYLNTEAFF
d_gene: NA
abundance: NA
j_gene: TRBJ1-1
len: 14
v_gene: TRBV29-1

CDR3nt: TGTGCCAGCAGCCAACCGGACAGGGGGTCCACTGAAGCTTTCTTT
CDR3aa: CASSQPDRGSTEAFF
d_gene: TRBD1
abundance: NA
j_gene: TRBJ1-1
len: 15
v_gene: TRBV4-2

CDR3nt: TGTGCCACCAGCGGAATTTCCCAGGGGAACCAGCCCCAGCATTTT
CDR3aa: CATSGISQGNQPQHF
d_gene: NA
abundance: NA
j_gene: TRBJ1-5
len: 15
v_gene: TRBV15

CDR3nt: TGTGCCAGCAGCACCGACAGCATGAACACTGAAGCTTTCTTT
CDR3aa: CASSTDSMNTEAFF
d_gene: NA
abundance: NA
j_gene: TRBJ1-1
len: 14
v_gene: TRBV5-4

CDR3nt: TGTGCCACCAGTGATCCCAGAAAGGTGGGCTACACCTTC
CDR3aa: CATSDPRKVGYTF
d_gene: NA
abundance: NA
j_gene: TRBJ1-2
len: 13
v_gene: TRBV24-1

CDR3nt: TGTGCCACCAGTGATTTGCTCGCCGGGGAGCTGTTTTTT
CDR3aa: CATSDLLAGELFF
d_gene: NA
abundance: NA
j_gene: TRBJ2-2
len: 13
v_gene: TRBV24-1

CDR3nt: TGTGCCAGCAGTATCCTATCTACCTACGAGCAGTACTTC
CDR3aa: CASSILSTYEQYF
d_gene: NA
abundance: NA
j_gene: TRBJ2-7
len: 13
v_gene: TRBV28

CDR3nt: TGTGCCAGCAGCACGGACAGGGACGGAAACACCATATATTTT
CDR3aa: CASSTDRDGNTIYF
d_gene: TRBD1
abundance: NA
j_gene: TRBJ1-3
len: 14
v_gene: TRBV11-2

CDR3nt: TGTGCCAGCAGTCCATTACCGGCGCGGATGAACACTGAAGCTTTCTTT
CDR3aa: CASSPLPARMNTEAFF
d_gene: NA
abundance: NA
j_gene: TRBJ1-1
len: 16
v_gene: TRBV28

CDR3nt: TGCGCCAGCAGCTGGGCAGGGCTTAATGAAAAACTGTTTTTT
CDR3aa: CASSWAGLNEKLFF
d_gene: NA
abundance: NA
j_gene: TRBJ1-4
len: 14
v_gene: TRBV5-1

CDR3nt: TGTGCCAGCAGCGTAGAGTCTAGTTTGTTCGCCGGGGAGCTGTTTTTT
CDR3aa: CASSVESSLFAGELFF
d_gene: NA
abundance: NA
j_gene: TRBJ2-2
len: 16
v_gene: TRBV9

CDR3nt: TGTGCCAGCAGTGGACAGGAAAGCTCCTACGAGCAGTACTTC
CDR3aa: CASSGQESSYEQYF
d_gene: TRBD1
abundance: NA
j_gene: TRBJ2-7
len: 14
v_gene: TRBV27

CDR3nt: TGTGCCAGCTCACCACTAAGAACGGTTGAGGTCGGCTACACCTTC
CDR3aa: CASSPLRTVEVGYTF
d_gene: NA
abundance: NA
j_gene: TRBJ1-2
len: 15
v_gene: TRBV18

CDR3nt: TGTGCCAGCAGCCTTACACCCCATACGCAGTATTTT
CDR3aa: CASSLTPHTQYF
d_gene: NA
abundance: NA
j_gene: TRBJ2-3
len: 12
v_gene: TRBV28

CDR3nt: TGTGCCACCAGCACGACAAGGACGATGAACACTGAAGCTTTCTTT
CDR3aa: CATSTTRTMNTEAFF
d_gene: NA
abundance: NA
j_gene: TRBJ1-1
len: 15
v_gene: TRBV15

CDR3nt: TGTGCCAGCAGGCCCGGAGGGGATACGCAGTATTTT
CDR3aa: CASRPGGDTQYF
d_gene: NA
abundance: NA
j_gene: TRBJ2-3
len: 12
v_gene: TRBV7-2

CDR3nt: TGTGCCAGCAGTTCACAGGGGGCGGATAATTCACCCCTCCACTTT
CDR3aa: CASSSQGADNSPLHF
d_gene: TRBD1
abundance: NA
j_gene: TRBJ1-6
len: 15
v_gene: TRBV28

CDR3nt: TGTGCCAGCAGCCAATTATGGCTTACCACGTATGGCTACACCTTC
CDR3aa: CASSQLWLTTYGYTF
d_gene: NA
abundance: NA
j_gene: TRBJ1-2
len: 15
v_gene: TRBV7-2

CDR3nt: TGTGCCAGCACCAGCCGGGGGTGGGGCACAGATACGCAGTATTTT
CDR3aa: CASTSRGWGTDTQYF
d_gene: NA
abundance: NA
j_gene: TRBJ2-3
len: 15
v_gene: TRBV2

CDR3nt: TGTGCCAGCAGGGCGGGAGATACGCAGTATTTT
CDR3aa: CASRAGDTQYF
d_gene: NA
abundance: once
j_gene: TRBJ2-3
len: 11
v_gene: TRBV6-5

CDR3nt: TGTGCCAGCAGTACATGGACTAGTGCCGAGACCCAGTACTTC
CDR3aa: CASSTWTSAETQYF
d_gene: TRBD2
abundance: NA
j_gene: TRBJ2-5
len: 14
v_gene: TRBV2

CDR3nt: TGTGCCAGCAGCTCCGGCGGCTACGAGCAGTACTTC
CDR3aa: CASSSGGYEQYF
d_gene: NA
abundance: NA
j_gene: TRBJ2-7
len: 12
v_gene: TRBV5-4

CDR3nt: TGTGCCAGCAGTGAATGGGGTGGGAGAGGAGGAGATACGCAGTATTTT
CDR3aa: CASSEWGGRGGDTQYF
d_gene: NA
abundance: few
j_gene: TRBJ2-3
len: 16
v_gene: TRBV6-1

CDR3nt: TGTGCCAGTAGTATTAAAGGGACATCTAATCAGCCCCAGCATTTT
CDR3aa: CASSIKGTSNQPQHF
d_gene: NA
abundance: NA
j_gene: TRBJ1-5
len: 15
v_gene: TRBV19

CDR3nt: TGTGCCAGCAGCTTCAGCTCGGGACCGCCACCCCCTACCTATGGCTACACCTTC
CDR3aa: CASSFSSGPPPPTYGYTF
d_gene: NA
abundance: NA
j_gene: TRBJ1-2
len: 18
v_gene: TRBV11-3